One T cell receptor beta chain is described in this entry. Its antigen is unknown. Germline V gives CDR1 LGHNA, CDR2 YSLEER. There are 14 residues in the CDR3. The junction had 6 bases not matched to a gene; V was cut back by 4 bases and J by 5 bases. This sample stems from a study of cytomegalovirus exposure and HLA in healthy donors. Regarding the study as a whole: Many donors shared some public TCRs, even though most TCR sequences were rare. The likely origin of a cluster of highly shared sequence variants was a sequencing artifact.

Primers for the PCR totalled 60 Vbeta and 13 Jbeta. Libraries were prepared by immunoSEQ multiplex PCR; TCRdb keeps only in-frame clonotypes and omits some of them. The sample holds under 90,000 clones. The chain joins TRBV4-3 to TRBJ1-2, with TRBD1 identical over 8 bases. Sequencing was done on a sample of PBMCs. The receptor's source is a man aged 45-65 years in good health and CMV-seropositive. The CDR3: CASSPGQGGYGYTF. For the CDR3, the DNA is TGCGCCAGCAGCCCTGGACAGGGTGGTTATGGCTACACCTTC.